Following are 16 T cell receptor beta chains from one sample sequenced in a study of T cells in tumors after PD-1 blockade. The table came from immunoSEQ multiplex PCR; TCRdb's copy has only in-frame clones and leaves some out. The table has roughly 50,000 clones, around 85% seen once; the top ten hold more than 3.5%. The source material was PBMCs, sampled before anti-PD-1 treatment. These receptors all stem from a human donor with basal cell carcinoma.

The chain has TRBV13 and TRBJ1-6, with D uncertain. Germline loops: CDR1 PRHDT, CDR2 FYEKMQ (reference sequence). This CDR3 is 13 amino acids long. V was shortened by 6 bases and J by 6 bases, with 9 bases between the two germline ends. In nucleotides, the CDR3 is TGTGCCAGCAGAGAGGTTGGTAATTCACCCCTCCACTTT. Its translation: CASREVGNSPLHF.

This chain joins TRBV6-6 and TRBJ1-2; D gene uncertain. The CDR3 is 13 residues long. The V and J ends lost 5 bases and 2 bases respectively, with 9 bases between them. Germline lookup yields CDR1 MNHNY and CDR2 SVGAGI (reference sequence). The chain's CDR3 is CASSALQNYGYTF. Written as DNA, the CDR3 is TGTGCCAGCAGTGCCCTACAGAACTATGGCTACACCTTC.

The J gene is TRBJ1-4, the V gene TRBV6-6; D is perhaps TRBD1 (5 bases). In germline, CDR1 is MNHNY, CDR2 SVGAGI (reference sequence). This CDR3 spans 15 amino acids. V was clipped by 4 bases and J by 1 base, with 10 bases between them. The CDR3 sequence is CASSLQGITNEKLFF. CDR3 coding DNA: TGTGCCAGCAGTTTGCAGGGTATAACTAATGAAAAACTGTTTTTT.

The rearrangement joins TRBV6-1 to TRBJ2-5; TRBD1 or TRBD2 may be the D gene (5 bases each). Germline CDR1 reads MNHNS; CDR2 reads SASEGT. V was trimmed by 3 bases and J by 5 bases, leaving 22 bases between them. The CDR3 is made up of 17 amino acids. In DNA, the CDR3 is TGTGCCAGCAGTGAGGGGGTGGTAGCGTGGGCGATCGAGACCCAGTACTTC. This sequence encodes CASSEGVVAWAIETQYF.

The V gene is TRBV7-6, the J gene TRBJ2-5; D unresolved. The V end lost 4 bases, the J end lost 4 bases, and 13 bases lay between the germline ends. This CDR3 has 14 amino acids. The germline gives CDR1 SGHVS, CDR2 FNYEAQ. CDR3 bases: TGTGCCAGCAGCTCGCGTGTCGGCCGAGAGACCCAGTACTTC. Protein: CASSSRVGRETQYF.

This clone appeared a few times. The gene calls are TRBV6-5 and TRBJ2-3; possibly TRBD2 for D (6 bases). This CDR3 is built from 15 residues. Germline assignment: CDR1 MNHEY and CDR2 SVGAGI. Trimming removed 0 bases from V and 1 base from J, with 8 bases in between. CDR3 loop: CASSYSAGRTDTQYF. The CDR3 DNA reads TGTGCCAGCAGTTACTCGGCGGGGCGCACAGATACGCAGTATTTT.

The chain joins TRBV7-9 to TRBJ1-6; D ambiguous. V was pared by 2 bases and J by 7 bases, with 15 bases between. The CDR3 is made up of 16 amino acids. In germline, CDR1 is SEHNR, CDR2 FQNEAQ (reference sequence). CDR3 coding DNA: TGTGCCAGCAGCTTATTGTCAGGAGGTGAGAATTCACCCCTCCACTTT. Amino acid sequence: CASSLLSGGENSPLHF.

The rearrangement links TRBV19 to TRBJ1-5, with D possibly TRBD1 on 5 matching bases. This CDR3 contains 14 residues. The germline gives CDR1 LNHDA, CDR2 SQIVND (reference sequence). V was trimmed by 6 bases and J by 4 bases, leaving 13 bases between them. DNA for the CDR3: TGTGCCAGTAGCTTGTGGGGGGGGAATCAGCCCCAGCATTTT. Its protein product is CASSLWGGNQPQHF. Full variable domain (rest looked up from reference TRBV19 and TRBJ1-5): DGGITQSPKYLFRKEGQNVTLSCEQNLNHDAMYWYRQDPGQGLRLIYYSQIVNDFQKGDIAEGYSVSREKKESFPLTVTSAQKNPTAFYLCASSLWGGNQPQHFGDGTRLSIL.

The chain combines TRBV11-3 with TRBJ2-5, with 15 bases identical to TRBD2. This CDR3 has 17 residues. Germline V gene lookup returns CDR1 SGHNT and CDR2 YENEEA. The trim removed 5 bases at V and 5 bases at J, leaving 9 bases unmatched. This CDR3 is CASSPRTSGGAKETQYF. CDR3 coding DNA: TGTGCCAGCAGCCCCCGGACTAGCGGGGGGGCCAAGGAGACCCAGTACTTC.

J is TRBJ2-2 and V is TRBV6-1; TRBD2 aligns across 8 bases. CDR3 length: 15 amino acids. Germline assignment: CDR1 MNHNS and CDR2 SASEGT. The V gene end was trimmed by 2 bases and the J gene end by 8 bases; junction bases not matched to a gene: 7. The CDR3 nucleotides are TGTGCCAGCAGTGAACTAGCGGGTGCACCAGGGGAGCTGTTTTTT. It is translated as CASSELAGAPGELFF.

The chain carries TRBV6-2 or TRBV6-3 and TRBJ2-2, with D possibly matching TRBD1 (6 bases). The CDR3 totals 13 residues. Per the germline V gene, CDR1 is MNHEY and CDR2 is SVGEGT. Trimming took off 6 bases at V and 3 bases at J, with 8 bases between the two ends. CDR3 in amino acids: CASSPGDTGELFF. The DNA of the CDR3 is TGTGCCAGCAGCCCAGGGGACACCGGGGAGCTGTTTTTT.

The rearrangement joins TRBV11-1 to TRBJ1-1; TRBD1 aligns across 7 bases. The CDR3 sequence is 12 residues long. Germline V gives CDR1 SGHAT, CDR2 FQDESV (reference sequence). The trim removed 4 bases at V and 6 bases at J, leaving 2 bases unmatched. The CDR3: CASSSQGAEAFF. For the CDR3, the DNA is TGTGCCAGCAGCTCCCAGGGGGCTGAAGCTTTCTTT.

The genes are TRBV19 and TRBJ1-2; TRBD1 matches 9 bases. This CDR3 has 14 residues. Germline V lookup: CDR1 LNHDA, CDR2 SQIVND (reference sequence). V lost 9 bases to trimming and J lost 8 bases; unmatched junction nucleotides: 13. The CDR3 nucleotides are TGTGCCAGGGACCGGGACAGGGACAATGAAGGCTACACCTTC. It specifies CARDRDRDNEGYTF.

CDR3 nucleotide sequence: TGTGCCAGCAGTTTTTCCAGGGACGAAGCTTTCTTT. As protein: CASSFSRDEAFF. V usage is TRBV12-3 or TRBV12-4 and J usage is TRBJ1-1, with D perhaps TRBD1 (5 bases). The CDR3 is 12 amino acids. V lost 3 bases and J 8 bases, leaving 10 bases between the germline ends.

The chain is built from TRBV7-2 and TRBJ2-1; a possible D gene is TRBD2 (7 bases). The CDR3 sequence is 15 residues long. The V gene lost 1 base and the J gene lost 9 bases, with 16 bases spanning the gap. CDR1 is SGHTA and CDR2 is FQGNSA in the germline V gene. CDR3 nucleotides: TGTGCCAGCAGCTTAGACGGCGGGGGCTGGAGTGAGCAGTTCTTC. It encodes CASSLDGGGWSEQFF.

This clone has only one observation. The chain is built from TRBV30 and TRBJ2-1, with unresolved D. The CDR3 length is 15 residues. The ends were cut back, 4 bases at V and 7 bases at J, with 20 bases in the middle. Looked up from germline, CDR1 is GTSNPN and CDR2 is SVGIG (reference sequence). CDR3: CAWMRVGSWWNEQFF. The CDR3 coding sequence is TGTGCCTGGATGCGAGTAGGGTCTTGGTGGAATGAGCAGTTCTTC.